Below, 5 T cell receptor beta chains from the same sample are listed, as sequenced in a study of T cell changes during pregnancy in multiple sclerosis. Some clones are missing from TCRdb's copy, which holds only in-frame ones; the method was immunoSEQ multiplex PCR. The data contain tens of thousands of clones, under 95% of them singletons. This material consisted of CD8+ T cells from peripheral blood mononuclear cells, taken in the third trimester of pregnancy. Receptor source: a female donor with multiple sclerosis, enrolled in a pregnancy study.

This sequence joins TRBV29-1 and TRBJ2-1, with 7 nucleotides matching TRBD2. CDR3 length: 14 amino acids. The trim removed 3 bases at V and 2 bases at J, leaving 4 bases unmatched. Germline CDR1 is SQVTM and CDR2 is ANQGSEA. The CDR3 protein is CSVEGGGPYNEQFF. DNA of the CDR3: TGCAGCGTTGAGGGGGGAGGGCCCTACAATGAGCAGTTCTTC.

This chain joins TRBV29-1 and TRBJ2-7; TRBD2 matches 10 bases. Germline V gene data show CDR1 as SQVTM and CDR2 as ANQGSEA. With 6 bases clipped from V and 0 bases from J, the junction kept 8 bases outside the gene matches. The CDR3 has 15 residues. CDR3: CSVSGRGGHSYEQYF. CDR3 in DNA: TGCAGCGTGAGCGGGAGGGGGGGCCACTCCTACGAGCAGTACTTC.

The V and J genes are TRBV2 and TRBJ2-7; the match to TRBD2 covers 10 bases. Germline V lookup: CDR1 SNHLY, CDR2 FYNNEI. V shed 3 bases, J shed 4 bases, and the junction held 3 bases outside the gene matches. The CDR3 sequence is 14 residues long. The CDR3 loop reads CASSDTSGTYEQYF. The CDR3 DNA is TGTGCCAGCAGTGATACTAGCGGGACGTACGAGCAGTACTTC.

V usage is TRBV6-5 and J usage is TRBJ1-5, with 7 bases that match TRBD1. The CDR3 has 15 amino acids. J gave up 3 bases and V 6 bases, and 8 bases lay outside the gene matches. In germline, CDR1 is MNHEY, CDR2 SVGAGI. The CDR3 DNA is TGTGCCAGCAGAGTCGCCACAGGGGTCAATCAGCCCCAGCATTTT. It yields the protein CASRVATGVNQPQHF.

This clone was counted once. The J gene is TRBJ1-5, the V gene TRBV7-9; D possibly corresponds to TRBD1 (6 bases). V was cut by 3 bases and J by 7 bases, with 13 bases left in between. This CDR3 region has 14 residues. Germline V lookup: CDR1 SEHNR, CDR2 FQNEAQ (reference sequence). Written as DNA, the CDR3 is TGTGCCAGCAGCTTTGGGGGGGCAGACCAGCCCCAGCATTTT. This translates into CASSFGGADQPQHF.